The clone carrying this T cell receptor (beta chain) appeared a few times. These data belong to a study of identical twins. Germline V gene sequence: CDR1 KGHSH, CDR2 LQKENI. J gave up 7 bases and V 3 bases, and 0 bases lay outside the gene matches. This CDR3 comprises 13 residues. Every donor was a healthy Caucasian. Template switching (which added a universal primer site) was used, and cDNA carried unique molecular identifiers. TCRdb reprocessed the 5' RACE reads via MiXCR and lists one record per CDR3 protein. The sample consists of 510,000 or so distinct CDR3 sequences, 15% of them appearing once. The data were also submitted as part of a second study, on yellow fever vaccine responses in identical twins.

The receptor was derived from a young woman in good health. The chain carries TRBV18 and TRBJ2-7; 13 nucleotides match TRBD2. Sample: CD4+ T cells sorted from blood. CDR3 sequence: CASSPGLAGEQYF. CDR3 DNA sequence: TGTGCCAGCTCACCGGGACTAGCGGGAGAGCAGTACTTC.